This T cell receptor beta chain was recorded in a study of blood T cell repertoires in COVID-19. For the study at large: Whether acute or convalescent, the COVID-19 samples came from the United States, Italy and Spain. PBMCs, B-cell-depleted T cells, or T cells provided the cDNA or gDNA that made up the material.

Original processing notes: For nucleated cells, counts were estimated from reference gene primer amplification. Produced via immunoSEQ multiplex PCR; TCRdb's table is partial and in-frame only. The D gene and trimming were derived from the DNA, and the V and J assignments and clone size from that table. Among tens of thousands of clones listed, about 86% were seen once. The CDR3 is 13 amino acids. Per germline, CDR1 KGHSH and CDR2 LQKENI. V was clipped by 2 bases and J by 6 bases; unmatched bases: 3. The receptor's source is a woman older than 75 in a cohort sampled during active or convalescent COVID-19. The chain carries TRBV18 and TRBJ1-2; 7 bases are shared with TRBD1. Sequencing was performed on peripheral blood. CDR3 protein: CASSPERGHGYTF. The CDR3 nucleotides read TGTGCCAGCTCACCAGAAAGGGGGCATGGCTACACCTTC.